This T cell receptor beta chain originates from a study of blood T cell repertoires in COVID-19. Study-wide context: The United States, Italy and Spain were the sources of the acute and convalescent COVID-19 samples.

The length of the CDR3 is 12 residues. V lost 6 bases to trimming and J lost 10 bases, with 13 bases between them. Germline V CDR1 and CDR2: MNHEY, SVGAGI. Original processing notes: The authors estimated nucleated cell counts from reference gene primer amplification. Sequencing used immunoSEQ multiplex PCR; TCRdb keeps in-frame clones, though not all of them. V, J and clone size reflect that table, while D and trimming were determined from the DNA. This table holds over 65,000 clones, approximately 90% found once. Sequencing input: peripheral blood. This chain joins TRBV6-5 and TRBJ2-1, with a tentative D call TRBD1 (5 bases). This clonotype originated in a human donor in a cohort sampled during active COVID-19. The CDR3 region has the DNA TGTGCCAGCAGCCTTGGGGCTCGGGAGCAGTTCTTC. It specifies CASSLGAREQFF.